This TCR beta chain appears in the sequencing data of a study of blood T cell repertoires in COVID-19. Turning to the study itself: T cells, B-cell-depleted T cells, or PBMCs supplied cDNA or gDNA.

Under the authors' procedure: For nucleated cells, counts were estimated from reference gene primer amplification. Sequencing was performed with immunoSEQ multiplex PCR; in TCRdb, only in-frame clones are kept and a portion is missing. That table gives V, J and clone size, and the DNA gave D and trimming. Among about 71,000 clones, roughly 88% were seen once, and the ten largest hold approximately 2.5%. This CDR3 comprises 15 residues. Germline V gives CDR1 MGHRA, CDR2 YSYEKL. Trimming removed 3 bases from V and 2 bases from J, with 13 bases in between. Sequencing input: peripheral blood. The rearrangement links TRBV4-1 to TRBJ1-1; possible D gene TRBD1, 5 bases. The receptor was derived from a human donor in a cohort sampled during active COVID-19. CDR3 bases: TGCGCCAGCAGCCATCTGACAGACCAAAACACTGAAGCTTTCTTT. Amino acid sequence: CASSHLTDQNTEAFF.